This TCR beta chain was observed in a study of blood T cell repertoires in COVID-19 (dated by TCRdb to 2020 to 2021). Looking at the study overall: Collaborator samples came from the United States, Italy and Spain and covered acute and convalescent phases of COVID-19. The repertoires were made available in a free public database intended to serve as a resource for research on the immune response to SARS-CoV-2. Subjects who had been exposed to COVID-19, were actively infected with it, or had recovered from it provided the deeply sampled blood TCRbeta repertoires that made up the dataset. Nearly every sample came with metadata listing a de-identified subject ID, COVID-19 status, age in years and sex. Where available, HLA class I and class II types were obtained from metadata supplied by the sample provider rather than from assay-based typing. The prospective study material was composed of cDNA or gDNA derived from T cells, B-cell-depleted T cells, or PBMCs. Samples came from the ongoing ImmuneRACE study (first 160 participants) plus 1,254 subjects from 6 global collaborators.

Note on this clone: Its antigen target is currently unknown. No qualities accompany the bases; no much larger clone lies one base away.

In the prospective study, participants were 18 to 89 years old, resided in about two dozen geographic areas of the United States, and were enrolled through a virtual design. To assign participants to cohorts, the prospective study relied on clinical history that participants themselves reported in a screening survey and a study questionnaire. For ImmuneRACE Cohort 3, a participant was defined as recovered based on two consecutive negative NP/OP PCR tests, clearance by a healthcare professional, or resolution of symptoms. In the prospective study, mobile phlebotomists collected whole blood, serum and a nasopharyngeal or oropharyngeal swab from each participant. Additional blood draws and questionnaires over an approximately two-month period could optionally be provided by prospective study participants. Blood samples from the prospective study were shipped frozen or at room temperature prior to DNA extraction.

The study at large found these results: The amount of clinical and demographic metadata varied by source and participant and was provided uncurated.

TCRbeta CDR3 regions were amplified from genomic DNA using the immunoSEQ Assay, a bias-controlled multiplex PCR. In the source study's methods: Nucleated cell counts per sample were estimated from amplification of reference gene primers within the assay. To quantify the absolute abundance of each unique TCRbeta CDR3 rearrangement, sequence reads were collapsed and filtered. Productive Simpson clonality was computed per sample as the square root of Simpson's diversity index over productive rearrangements. The table was pulled from immuneACCESS by TCRdb, which kept in-frame rearrangements only. Such tables lose some clones; where checked, under half of the loss comes from unresolved V genes, and the rest has no known cause. The DNA was the basis for D and trimming; V, J and clone size are from that table. The sample contains 500,000 or so clones, 87% of them found a single time. Of the sample, approximately 0.7% falls within the top ten clones.

V and J are truncated by 7 bases and 3 bases respectively, leaving an intervening sequence of 15 bases. The CDR3 runs 14 residues from the cysteine to the phenylalanine. Of the read, only the CDR3 DNA is kept; its 42 bases are in frame from base 1. Sequences MNHEY (CDR1) and SVGAGI (CDR2) are obtained from the germline V gene. The receptor chain draws on TRBV6-5 and TRBJ1-1; TRBD1 might be the D gene, on 5 matching bases. This TCR derives from a young woman who had recovered from COVID-19. Sequenced material: PBMCs or T cells enriched from blood (not recorded which). DNA sequence: TGTGCCAGCATTAAGACAGTGGCCGACACTGAAGCTTTCTTT. Its product reads: CASIKTVADTEAFF.